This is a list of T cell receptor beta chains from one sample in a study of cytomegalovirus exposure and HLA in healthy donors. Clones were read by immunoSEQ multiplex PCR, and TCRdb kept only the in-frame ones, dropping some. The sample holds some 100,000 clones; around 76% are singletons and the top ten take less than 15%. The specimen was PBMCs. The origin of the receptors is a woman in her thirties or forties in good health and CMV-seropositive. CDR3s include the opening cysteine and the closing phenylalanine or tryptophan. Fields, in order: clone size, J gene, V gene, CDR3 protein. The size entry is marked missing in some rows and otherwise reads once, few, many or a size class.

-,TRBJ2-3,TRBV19,CASSITSGGAAVTDTQYF
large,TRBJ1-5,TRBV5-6,CASSLTGADNQPQHF
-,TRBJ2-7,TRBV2,CASGGSYYEQYF
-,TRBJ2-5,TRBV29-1,CSGQTSGGAETQYF
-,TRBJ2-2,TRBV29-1,CSVVPSGNTGELFF
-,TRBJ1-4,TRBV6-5,CASSFGQSNEKLFF
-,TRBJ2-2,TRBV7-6,CASSLGAGGANTGELFF
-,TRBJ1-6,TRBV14,CASSQGTGAYGSPLHF
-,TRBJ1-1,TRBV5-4,CASSGDRVEAFF
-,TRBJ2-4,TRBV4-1,CASSQPTGENIQYF
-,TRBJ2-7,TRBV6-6,CASSDSGQGYEQYF
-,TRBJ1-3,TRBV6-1,CASSLDRGSGSTIYF
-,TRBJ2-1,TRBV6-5,CASSNPGQGANEQFF
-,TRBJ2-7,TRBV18,CASSPGLAGVEQYF
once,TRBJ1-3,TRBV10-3,CAISEDRSSGNTIYF
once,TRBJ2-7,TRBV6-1,CASSPRDRGRGEQYF
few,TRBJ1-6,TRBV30,CACTRGAAPLHF
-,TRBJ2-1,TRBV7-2,CASSEDRGTYNEQFF
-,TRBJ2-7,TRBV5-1,CASSLDIYEQYF